A selection of T cell receptor beta chains follows, all from one sample in a study of blood T cell repertoires in COVID-19. The assay was immunoSEQ multiplex PCR, and TCRdb's table has in-frame clones only and misses some. The data contain about 150,000 clones, more than 70% of them singletons. Material for sequencing was peripheral blood. Receptor source: a woman aged 70-85 years who had recovered from COVID-19. The CDR3 runs from the conserved cysteine through the conserved F or W. D genes are given only for firm matches. Clone size is not always given. Where it is, it says once, few, many or a class for expanded clones.

J gene	clone size	V gene	D gene	CDR3 protein	CDR3 DNA
TRBJ1-5	-	TRBV3-1/TRBV3-2	TRBD1	CASSPRGNNQPQHF	TGTGCCAGCAGCCCCAGGGGGAACAATCAGCCCCAGCATTTT
TRBJ2-3	-	TRBV27	-	CASSLSRRTDTQYF	TGTGCCAGCAGTTTATCGCGTCGCACAGATACGCAGTATTTT
TRBJ1-1	-	TRBV30	-	CAWLGPSRPRTEAFF	TGTGCCTGGCTAGGCCCCTCGCGCCCTCGGACTGAAGCTTTCTTT
TRBJ1-1	-	TRBV19	-	CASHRTANTEAFF	TGTGCCAGTCACAGGACAGCGAACACTGAAGCTTTCTTT
TRBJ1-1	-	TRBV11-2	-	CASSLVRVGLEAFF	TGTGCCAGCAGCTTGGTAAGGGTCGGACTTGAAGCTTTCTTT
TRBJ2-5	-	TRBV3-1/TRBV3-2	TRBD1	CASSLAGTGAQETQYF	TGTGCCAGCAGCCTGGCCGGGACAGGGGCCCAAGAGACCCAGTACTTC
TRBJ1-4	-	TRBV19	TRBD1	CASNSRGRVEKLFF	TGTGCCAGTAATTCCAGGGGGCGCGTTGAAAAACTGTTTTTT
TRBJ1-5	-	TRBV30	-	CAWSQDMYQPQHF	TGTGCCTGGAGTCAGGACATGTATCAGCCCCAGCATTTT
TRBJ2-1	few	TRBV10-3	TRBD2	CAIRVAGTRDEQFF	TGTGCCATCAGAGTAGCGGGCACTAGGGATGAGCAGTTCTTC
TRBJ1-1	many	TRBV19	-	CASRRTLGDTEAFF	TGTGCCAGCCGACGGACCCTAGGGGACACTGAAGCTTTCTTT
TRBJ2-7	-	TRBV7-8	-	CASSPLWSDYEQYF	TGTGCCAGCAGCCCGCTGTGGAGTGACTACGAGCAGTACTTC
TRBJ1-1	-	TRBV10-2	-	CASSDPDFPGGTEAFF	TGCGCCAGCAGTGACCCGGATTTTCCCGGAGGCACTGAAGCTTTCTTT
TRBJ2-3	-	TRBV28	-	CASSPRDSSPTDTQYF	TGTGCCAGCAGTCCTCGGGACTCCTCCCCCACAGATACGCAGTATTTT
TRBJ1-1	few	TRBV15	-	CATSGLYREAFF	TGTGCCACCAGCGGCCTCTACAGGGAAGCTTTCTTT
TRBJ1-2	-	TRBV7-2	-	CASSLWGDGYTF	TGTGCCAGCAGCTTATGGGGGGACGGCTACACCTTC
TRBJ1-5	-	TRBV18	-	CASSPLRGQEQPQHF	TGTGCCAGCTCACCCCTCAGGGGACAAGAACAGCCCCAGCATTTT
TRBJ2-5	-	TRBV4-1	TRBD2	CASSQDSGGETQYF	TGCGCCAGCAGCCAAGATAGCGGGGGTGAGACCCAGTACTTC
TRBJ2-1	-	TRBV7-9	-	CASSLVGRGQFF	TGTGCCAGCAGCTTAGTGGGGCGCGGGCAGTTCTTC
TRBJ2-6	-	TRBV6-7	TRBD2	CGTRGGSGANVLTF	TGTGGGACGCGGGGGGGCTCTGGGGCCAACGTCCTGACTTTC
TRBJ2-2	-	TRBV5-1	-	CASSLVPTDSSGTGELFF	TGCGCCAGCAGCTTGGTTCCGACGGACTCTTCGGGCACCGGGGAGCTGTTTTTT
TRBJ1-4	-	TRBV19	-	CASKGGTGEEKLFF	TGTGCCTCAAAAGGCGGCACCGGTGAGGAAAAACTGTTTTTT
TRBJ1-2	-	TRBV7-8	-	CASSFSVAGASTNYGYTF	TGTGCCAGCAGCTTTAGTGTTGCAGGGGCGTCAACTAACTATGGCTACACCTTC